This passage covers 28 T cell receptor beta chains from one sample sequenced in a study of T cell therapy after organ transplantation. TCRdb's table, derived via immunoSEQ multiplex PCR, lists solely in-frame clones and lacks some. The sample consists of 1,200 or so clones, roughly 60% of them appearing once. Sample time point: 20-29 weeks after completion of therapy. No antigen is known for these receptors. The sample here was CD8+ T cells from blood, taken after autologous CMV-specific T cell therapy. These receptors originate from a human patient who had received a solid organ transplant and had CMV disease. Some T cells may possibly be graft donor cells.

This clone was counted once. This chain uses TRBV7-9 with TRBJ2-5; D is perhaps TRBD1 or TRBD2 (6 bases each). Matching the DNA end better, TRBJ2-7 makes the J call doubtful. The CDR3 runs to 16 residues. The germline V gene encodes CDR1 SEHNR and CDR2 FQNEAQ (reference sequence). The CDR3 region is CASSLDAPGAYREQYF. CDR3 DNA sequence: TGTGCCAGCAGCTTAGACGCCCCGGGGGCATACCGCGAGCAGTACTTC.

This clone showed up just a few times. This chain links TRBV6-6 with TRBJ2-5; a weak D match, TRBD1 (6 bases). CDR1 is MNHNY, CDR2 SVGAGI, per germline (reference sequence). This CDR3 is 15 amino acids long. Trimming removed 7 bases from V and 10 bases from J, with 25 bases in between. This CDR3 reads CASTEFPLQGSIQYF. CDR3 sequence (DNA): TGTGCCAGCACCGAATTCCCCCTCCAGGGGAGTATCCAGTACTTC.

V is TRBV7-9 and J is TRBJ1-1; 7 nucleotides line up with TRBD1. The ends lost 5 bases at V and 10 bases at J; junction bases unmatched: 10. CDR3 length: 13 residues. Germline lookup yields CDR1 SEHNR and CDR2 FQNEAQ (reference sequence). CDR3 nucleotides: TGTGCCAGCAGCCTCGGGACAGCTTCGGGAGCTTTCTTT. Its translation is CASSLGTASGAFF.

The chain combines TRBV14 with TRBJ2-3; 11 nucleotides line up with TRBD2. Germline V lookup: CDR1 SGHDN, CDR2 FVKESK. V gave up 4 bases and J gave up 4 bases; unmatched junction bases: 10. This CDR3 has 17 amino acids. DNA for the CDR3: TGTGCCAGCAGCCCGAGGGCTAGCGGGGGGAAAGCAGATACGCAGTATTTT. Translation: CASSPRASGGKADTQYF.

The genes are TRBV16 and TRBJ1-4; no clear D gene. This CDR3 has 16 residues. Germline V CDR1 and CDR2: KGHSY, FQNENV. Trimming took 4 bases from V and 1 from J, leaving 13 bases between them. The CDR3 DNA is TGTGCCAGCAGCCCCCTTTTTGGGGTAACTAATGAAAAACTGTTTTTT. It translates to CASSPLFGVTNEKLFF. The whole variable domain, remainder taken from reference TRBV16 and TRBJ1-4, is GEEVAQTPKHLVRGEGQKAKLYCAPIKGHSYVFWYQQVLKNEFKFLISFQNENVFDETGMPKERFSAKCLPNSPCSLEIQATKLEDSAVYFCASSPLFGVTNEKLFFGSGTQLSVL.

The chain combines TRBV23-1 with TRBJ1-2, with 7 bases aligning to TRBD1. TRBV23-1 is identified as an open reading frame with a role that is uncertain. This CDR3 spans 16 amino acids. The V gene end was trimmed by 6 bases and the J gene end by 2 bases; junction bases not matched to a gene: 12. Here the CDR3 reads CASRPDQTGSNYGYTF. The CDR3, as DNA: TGCGCCAGCAGGCCGGATCAGACAGGGTCAAACTATGGCTACACCTTC.

This clone appeared a single time. V gene TRBV6-6 combines with J gene TRBJ2-2; no clear D. The V and J ends lost 2 bases and 6 bases respectively, with 4 bases between them. The CDR3 runs to 12 residues. Germline CDR1 and CDR2: MNHNY and SVGAGI (reference sequence). The CDR3: CASSYGPGELFF. The DNA for the CDR3 is TGTGCCAGCAGTTACGGCCCCGGGGAGCTGTTTTTT.

The chain links TRBV27 to TRBJ2-2, with 12 bases that match TRBD2. The length of the CDR3 is 17 residues. The germline gives CDR1 MNHEY, CDR2 SMNVEV (reference sequence). Trimming cost V 2 bases and J 2 bases; bases outside gene matches: 3. CDR3 sequence: CASSLRTSGANTGELFF. CDR3 nucleotide sequence: TGTGCCAGCAGTTTAAGGACTAGCGGGGCAAACACCGGGGAGCTGTTTTTT.

This clone was seen more than once but under ten times. The J gene is TRBJ1-6, the V gene TRBV6-1; D might be TRBD1 (5 bases). The germline V and J ends were trimmed by 1 base and 3 bases, with 7 bases remaining between them. Germline V gene sequence: CDR1 MNHNS, CDR2 SASEGT. The CDR3 covers 15 residues. CDR3 DNA: TGTGCCAGCAGTGAAGGGACATACTATAATTCACCCCTCCACTTT. As protein: CASSEGTYYNSPLHF.

The chain uses TRBV6-5 and TRBJ1-1; D is undetermined. Trimming pared 0 bases from V and 8 bases from J, leaving 13 bases between. The CDR3 extends over 14 amino acids. Germline V gene data show CDR1 as MNHEY and CDR2 as SVGAGI. The CDR3 DNA sequence: TGTGCCAGCAGTTACTCCGTCGTCCGAACAGAAGCTTTCTTT. Its translation: CASSYSVVRTEAFF.

The V gene is TRBV6-1, the J gene TRBJ1-4; D may be TRBD1 (6 bases). CDR1 is MNHNS, CDR2 SASEGT, per germline. Trimming removed 5 bases from V and 7 bases from J, with 11 bases in between. This CDR3 spans 13 amino acids. The CDR3 sequence: CASSTGIREKLFF. CDR3 DNA sequence: TGTGCCAGCAGTACAGGGATACGTGAAAAACTGTTTTTT.

In its sample, this clone ranks as large (0.1 to 1%). The rearrangement uses TRBV5-8 and TRBJ2-2; D uncertain. The CDR3 has 16 residues. Germline V gives CDR1 SGHTS, CDR2 YDEGEE. V lost 1 base and J 4 bases, leaving 14 bases between the germline ends. The CDR3 DNA follows: TGTGCCAGCAGCTTGTATACATCGTTCGGCACCGGGGAGCTGTTTTTT. Encoded protein: CASSLYTSFGTGELFF. The full variable domain, in which reference TRBV5-8 and TRBJ2-2 provide the parts outside the CDR3, is EAGVTQSPTHLIKTRGQQATLRCSPISGHTSVYWYQQALGLGLQFLLWYDEGEERNRGNFPPRFSGRQFPNYSSELNVNALELEDSALYLCASSLYTSFGTGELFFGEGSRLTVL.

This chain links TRBV5-1 with TRBJ2-1; 7 nucleotides align to TRBD1. The V gene's germline CDR1 is SGHRS and CDR2 YFSETQ. V lost 5 bases, J lost 9 bases, and 8 bases stayed unmatched. CDR3 size: 13 residues. CDR3 in DNA: TGCGCCAGCAGACCCGACAGGGTTGGTGAGCAGTTCTTC. This translates into CASRPDRVGEQFF.

The chain combines TRBV7-8 with TRBJ1-2, with D tentatively TRBD1 (6 bases). The V end lost 4 bases, the J end lost 3 bases, and 18 bases lay between the germline ends. The CDR3 consists of 16 residues. Germline CDR1 reads SGHVS; CDR2 reads FQNEAQ. CDR3 nucleotides: TGTGCCAGCAGCTCCTGGGAGGCAGGGGCCTACTATGGCTACACCTTC. It encodes CASSSWEAGAYYGYTF.

The chain is built from TRBV6-5 and TRBJ1-1; D is uncertain. The CDR3 spans 14 residues. Germline V gene sequence: CDR1 MNHEY, CDR2 SVGAGI. Trimming took 5 bases from V and 0 from J, leaving 10 bases between them. The CDR3 region is CASSPEVLNTEAFF. DNA of the CDR3: TGTGCCAGCAGTCCCGAGGTGCTGAACACTGAAGCTTTCTTT.

This clone is a singleton in its sample. The rearrangement joins TRBV12-5 to TRBJ1-1, with D uncertain. The length of the CDR3 is 18 residues. Between the trimmed V and J ends, which lost 3 bases and 1 base, there was a span of 21 bases. Germline loops: CDR1 LGHNT, CDR2 FRNRAP. The CDR3 nucleotides are TGTGCTAGTGGTTTCCCCCGGGCCACAAACTGGGGGAACACTGAAGCTTTCTTT. Amino acids: CASGFPRATNWGNTEAFF.

The genes are TRBV7-9 and TRBJ2-1; unclear D gene. Trimming pared 4 bases from V and 0 bases from J, leaving 16 bases between. Germline values: CDR1 SEHNR, CDR2 FQNEAQ (reference sequence). The CDR3 sequence is 17 residues long. The CDR3 DNA is TGTGCCAGCAGCTCCCTCGGAGAAAGTCCCTCCTACAATGAGCAGTTCTTC. It is translated as CASSSLGESPSYNEQFF.

The rearrangement joins TRBV6-5 to TRBJ2-7, with D unresolved. The CDR3 sequence is 13 residues long. Trimming stripped 0 bases from V and 3 bases from J, with 6 bases between. Looked up from germline, CDR1 is MNHEY and CDR2 is SVGAGI. The CDR3 DNA reads TGTGCCAGCAGTTACTCAGGCAGCTACGAGCAGTACTTC. This translates into CASSYSGSYEQYF.

The chain couples TRBV27 to TRBJ1-1, with D possibly TRBD1 on 6 matching bases. The CDR3 loop spans 13 amino acids. Per the germline V gene, CDR1 is MNHEY and CDR2 is SMNVEV (reference sequence). Between the trimmed V and J ends, which lost 3 bases and 4 bases, there was a span of 9 bases. The CDR3 sequence is CASSLGRGTEAFF. DNA of the CDR3: TGTGCCAGCAGTTTGGGCAGGGGCACTGAAGCTTTCTTT.

V usage is TRBV28 and J usage is TRBJ2-4, with 10 bases aligning to TRBD1. J gave up 12 bases and V 3 bases, and 11 bases lay outside the gene matches. Germline V CDR1 and CDR2: MDHEN, SYDVKM. The length of the CDR3 is 15 residues. This CDR3 is CASSFLRTGGGPQYF. CDR3 DNA: TGTGCCAGCAGTTTCCTACGGACAGGGGGGGGACCTCAGTACTTC.

This clone showed up just once. The rearrangement joins TRBV5-6 to TRBJ1-4; TRBD1 might be the D (6 bases). Per germline, CDR1 SGHDT and CDR2 YYEEEE. The CDR3 is 15 residues long. Between the trimmed V and J ends, which lost 4 bases and 4 bases, there was a span of 14 bases. CDR3 residues: CASSGRTVLNEKLFF. The CDR3 nucleotides read TGTGCCAGCAGCGGGCGGACAGTCCTTAATGAAAAACTGTTTTTT.

The rearrangement uses TRBV7-9 and TRBJ2-1; TRBD1 aligns across 10 bases. The CDR3 runs to 13 residues. Germline V lookup: CDR1 SEHNR, CDR2 FQNEAQ (reference sequence). V dropped 5 bases and J dropped 12; count of bases not matched to a gene: 7. For the CDR3, the DNA is TGTGCCAGCAGCGCGCCGGGACAGGGGACGCAGTTCTTC. This encodes CASSAPGQGTQFF.

Comment on this clone: A read error may produce the germline difference seen at one junction end. J is TRBJ2-3 and V is TRBV7-7; 7 bases map to TRBD1. Germline V gene lookup returns CDR1 SSHAT and CDR2 FNYEAQ (reference sequence). CDR3 length: 16 residues. The CDR3 nucleotides are TGTGCTAGCAGCGTACGCGCAGGGGGTAGCACAGATACGCAGTATTTT. The encoded protein is CASSVRAGGSTDTQYF.

This clone has more than one count but fewer than ten. The chain has TRBV5-5 and TRBJ1-1; the D gene is possibly TRBD1 (6 bases). Germline assignment: CDR1 SGHKS and CDR2 YYEKEE (reference sequence). This CDR3 region has 15 residues. The V and J ends lost 4 bases and 5 bases respectively, with 18 bases between them. CDR3 sequence (DNA): TGTGCCAGCAGCAGTTGGGGAGAGGGGGGAACTGAAGCTTTCTTT. Translating it yields CASSSWGEGGTEAFF.

The rearrangement uses TRBV19 and TRBJ2-5; D possibly matches TRBD1 or TRBD2 (5 bases each). The CDR3 contains 15 residues. The V gene lost 3 bases and the J gene lost 2 bases, with 13 bases spanning the gap. Germline CDR1 and CDR2: LNHDA and SQIVND (reference sequence). CDR3 region: CASSIGTWGQETQYF. The CDR3 DNA is TGTGCCAGTAGTATTGGGACCTGGGGGCAAGAGACCCAGTACTTC.

The chain joins TRBV6-1 to TRBJ1-6, with TRBD1 identical over 9 bases. Trimming at V came to 4 bases and at J to 7 bases, leaving 8 bases not matched to a gene. This CDR3 is 16 amino acids long. Germline V gives CDR1 MNHNS, CDR2 SASEGT. CDR3 bases: TGTGCCAGCAGTGTAAACCCCGGGACAGGGAATTCACCCCTCCACTTT. Encoded protein: CASSVNPGTGNSPLHF.

The chain couples TRBV29-1 to TRBJ2-5; 7 nucleotides line up with TRBD2. This CDR3 comprises 15 residues. V gave up 1 base and J gave up 1 base; unmatched junction bases: 6. The germline CDR1 and CDR2 sequences are SQVTM and ANQGSEA. The CDR3 loop is CSVEARGTFQETQYF. The CDR3 DNA reads as TGCAGCGTTGAAGCGCGGGGGACCTTCCAAGAGACCCAGTACTTC.

The rearrangement uses TRBV6-1 and TRBJ2-1, with TRBD2 matching over 9 bases. From germline, CDR1 is MNHNS and CDR2 SASEGT. V shed 5 bases and J 4 bases; nucleotides not matched to a gene: 6. The CDR3 is made up of 15 amino acids. The CDR3 sequence: CASSFSGSKYNEQFF. For the CDR3, the DNA is TGTGCCAGCAGTTTTAGCGGGAGTAAGTACAATGAGCAGTTCTTC.